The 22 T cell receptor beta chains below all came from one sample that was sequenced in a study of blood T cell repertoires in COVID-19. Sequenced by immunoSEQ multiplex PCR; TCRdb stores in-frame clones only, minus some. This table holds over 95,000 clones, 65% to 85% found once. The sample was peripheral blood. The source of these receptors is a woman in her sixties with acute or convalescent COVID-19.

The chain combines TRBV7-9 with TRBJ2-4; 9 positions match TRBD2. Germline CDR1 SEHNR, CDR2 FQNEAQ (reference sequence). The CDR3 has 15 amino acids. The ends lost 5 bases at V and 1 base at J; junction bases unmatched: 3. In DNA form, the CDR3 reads TGTGCCAGCAGCGGCGGGGGGGACGCCAAAAACATTCAGTACTTC. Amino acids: CASSGGGDAKNIQYF.

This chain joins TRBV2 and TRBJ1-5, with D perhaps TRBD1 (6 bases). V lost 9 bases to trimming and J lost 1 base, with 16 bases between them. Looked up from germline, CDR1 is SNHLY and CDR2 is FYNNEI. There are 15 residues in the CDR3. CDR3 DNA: TGTGCCAGTAAGACGACTACAGGGAGCAATCAGCCCCAGCATTTT. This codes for CASKTTTGSNQPQHF.

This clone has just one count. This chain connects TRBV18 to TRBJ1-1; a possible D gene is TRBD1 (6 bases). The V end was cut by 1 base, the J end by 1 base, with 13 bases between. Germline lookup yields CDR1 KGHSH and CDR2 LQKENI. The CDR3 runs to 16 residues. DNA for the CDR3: TGTGCCAGCTCACCACGGGTGGGGGCCTCGAACACTGAAGCTTTCTTT. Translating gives CASSPRVGASNTEAFF.

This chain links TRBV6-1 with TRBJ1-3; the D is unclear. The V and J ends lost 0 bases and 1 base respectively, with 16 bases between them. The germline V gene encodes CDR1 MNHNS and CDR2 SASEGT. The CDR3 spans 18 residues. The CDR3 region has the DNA TGTGCCAGCAGTGAAGCTTGGCCCCCGCACCTTTCTGGAAACACCATATATTTT. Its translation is CASSEAWPPHLSGNTIYF.

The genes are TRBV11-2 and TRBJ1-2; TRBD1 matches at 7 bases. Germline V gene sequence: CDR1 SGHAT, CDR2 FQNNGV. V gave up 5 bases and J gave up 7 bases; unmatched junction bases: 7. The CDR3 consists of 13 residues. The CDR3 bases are TGTGCCAGCAGCCCCCCGGCAGGGGGTGGCTACACCTTC. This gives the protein CASSPPAGGGYTF.

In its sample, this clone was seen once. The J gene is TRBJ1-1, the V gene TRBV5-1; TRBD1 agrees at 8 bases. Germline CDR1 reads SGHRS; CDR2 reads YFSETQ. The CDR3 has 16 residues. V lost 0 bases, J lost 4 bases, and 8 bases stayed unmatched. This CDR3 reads CASSLAGQGSGTEAFF. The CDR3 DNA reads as TGCGCCAGCAGCTTGGCCGGACAGGGTTCGGGCACTGAAGCTTTCTTT.

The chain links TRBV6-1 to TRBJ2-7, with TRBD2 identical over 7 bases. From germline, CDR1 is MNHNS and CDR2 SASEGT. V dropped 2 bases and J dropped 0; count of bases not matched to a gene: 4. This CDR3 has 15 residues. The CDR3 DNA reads TGTGCCAGCAGTGAATGGGGCGGGGGCTCCTACGAGCAGTACTTC. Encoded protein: CASSEWGGGSYEQYF.

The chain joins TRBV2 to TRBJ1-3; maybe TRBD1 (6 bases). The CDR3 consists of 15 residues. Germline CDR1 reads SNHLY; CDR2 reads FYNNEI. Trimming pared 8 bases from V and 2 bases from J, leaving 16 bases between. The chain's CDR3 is CASAREGGTGNTIYF. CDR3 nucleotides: TGTGCCAGCGCCCGGGAGGGGGGCACTGGAAACACCATATATTTT.

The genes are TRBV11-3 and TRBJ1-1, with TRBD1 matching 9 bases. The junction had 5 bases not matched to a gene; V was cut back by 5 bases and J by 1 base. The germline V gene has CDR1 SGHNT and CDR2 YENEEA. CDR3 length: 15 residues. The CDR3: CASSLTGGANTEAFF. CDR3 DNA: TGTGCCAGCAGCCTGACAGGGGGGGCGAACACTGAAGCTTTCTTT.

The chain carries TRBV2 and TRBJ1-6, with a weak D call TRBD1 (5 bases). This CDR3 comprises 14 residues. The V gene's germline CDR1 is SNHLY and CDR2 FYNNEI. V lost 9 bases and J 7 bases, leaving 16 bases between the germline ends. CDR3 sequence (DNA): TGTGCCAGGAATAGCGGGGCCGAGAATTCACCCCTCCACTTT. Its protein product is CARNSGAENSPLHF. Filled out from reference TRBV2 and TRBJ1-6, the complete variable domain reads EPEVTQTPSHQVTQMGQEVILRCVPISNHLYFYWYRQILGQKVEFLVSFYNNEISEKSEIFDDQFSVERPDGSNFTLKIRSTKLEDSAMYFCARNSGAENSPLHFGNGTRLTVT.

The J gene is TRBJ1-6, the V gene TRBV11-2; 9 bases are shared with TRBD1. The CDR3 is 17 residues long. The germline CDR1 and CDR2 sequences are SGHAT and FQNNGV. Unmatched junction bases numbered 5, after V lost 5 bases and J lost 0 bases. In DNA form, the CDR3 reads TGTGCCAGCAGCCGCGACAGGGGGAGCTCCTATAATTCACCCCTCCACTTT. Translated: CASSRDRGSSYNSPLHF. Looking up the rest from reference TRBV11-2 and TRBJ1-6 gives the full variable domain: EAGVAQSPRYKIIEKRQSVAFWCNPISGHATLYWYQQILGQGPKLLIQFQNNGVVDDSQLPKDRFSAERLKGVDSTLKIQPAKLEDSAVYLCASSRDRGSSYNSPLHFGNGTRLTVT.

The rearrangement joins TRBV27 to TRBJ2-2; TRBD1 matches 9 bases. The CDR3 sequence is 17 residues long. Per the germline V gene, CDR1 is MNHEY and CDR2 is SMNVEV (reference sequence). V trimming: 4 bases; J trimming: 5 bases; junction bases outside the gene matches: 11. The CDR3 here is CASSSKTGGWGTGELFF. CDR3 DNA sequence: TGTGCCAGCAGTTCAAAGACAGGGGGATGGGGAACCGGGGAGCTGTTTTTT.

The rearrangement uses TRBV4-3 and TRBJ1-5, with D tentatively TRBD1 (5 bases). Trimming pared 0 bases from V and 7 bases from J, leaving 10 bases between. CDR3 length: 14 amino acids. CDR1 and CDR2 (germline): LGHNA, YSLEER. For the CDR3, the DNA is TGCGCCAGCAGCCAAGATACCCAGGGCCAGCCCCAGCATTTT. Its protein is CASSQDTQGQPQHF.

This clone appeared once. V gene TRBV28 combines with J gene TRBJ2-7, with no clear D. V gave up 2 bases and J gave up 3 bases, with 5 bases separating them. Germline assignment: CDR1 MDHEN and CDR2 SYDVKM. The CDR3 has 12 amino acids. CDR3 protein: CASSLGVYEQYF. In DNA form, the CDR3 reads TGTGCCAGCAGTTTAGGAGTCTACGAGCAGTACTTC.

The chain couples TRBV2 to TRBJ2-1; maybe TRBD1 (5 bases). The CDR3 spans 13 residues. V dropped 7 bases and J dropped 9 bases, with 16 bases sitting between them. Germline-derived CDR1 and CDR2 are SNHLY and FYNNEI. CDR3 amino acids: CASTGQGLGEQFF. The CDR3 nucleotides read TGTGCCAGCACTGGGCAGGGTCTGGGTGAGCAGTTCTTC.

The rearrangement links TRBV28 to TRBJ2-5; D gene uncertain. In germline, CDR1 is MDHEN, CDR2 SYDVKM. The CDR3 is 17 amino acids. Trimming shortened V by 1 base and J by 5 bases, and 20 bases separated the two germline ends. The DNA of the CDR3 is TGTGCCAGCAGTTTATCTCGAGGCCTAGGTTCTTCTGAGACCCAGTACTTC. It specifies CASSLSRGLGSSETQYF.

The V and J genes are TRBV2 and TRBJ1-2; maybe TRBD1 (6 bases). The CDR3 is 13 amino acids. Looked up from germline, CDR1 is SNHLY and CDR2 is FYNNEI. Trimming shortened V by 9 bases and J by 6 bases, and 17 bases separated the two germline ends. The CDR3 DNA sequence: TGTGCCAGAAGACCTCAGGGGAGGGATGGCTACACCTTC. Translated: CARRPQGRDGYTF. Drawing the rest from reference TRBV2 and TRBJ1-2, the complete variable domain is EPEVTQTPSHQVTQMGQEVILRCVPISNHLYFYWYRQILGQKVEFLVSFYNNEISEKSEIFDDQFSVERPDGSNFTLKIRSTKLEDSAMYFCARRPQGRDGYTFGSGTRLTVV.

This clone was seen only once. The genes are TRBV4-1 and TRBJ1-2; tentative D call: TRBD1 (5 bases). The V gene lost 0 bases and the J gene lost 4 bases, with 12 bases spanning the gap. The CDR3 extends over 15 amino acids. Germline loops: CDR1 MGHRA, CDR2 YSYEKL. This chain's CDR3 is CASSQDSATAYGYTF. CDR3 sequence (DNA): TGCGCCAGCAGCCAAGATTCAGCGACAGCCTATGGCTACACCTTC.

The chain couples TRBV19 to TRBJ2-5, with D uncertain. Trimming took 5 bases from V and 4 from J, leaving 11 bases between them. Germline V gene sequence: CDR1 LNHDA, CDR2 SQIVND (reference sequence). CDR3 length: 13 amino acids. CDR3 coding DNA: TGTGCCAGTAGTCTGACCCAGCGAGAGACCCAGTACTTC. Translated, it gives CASSLTQRETQYF.

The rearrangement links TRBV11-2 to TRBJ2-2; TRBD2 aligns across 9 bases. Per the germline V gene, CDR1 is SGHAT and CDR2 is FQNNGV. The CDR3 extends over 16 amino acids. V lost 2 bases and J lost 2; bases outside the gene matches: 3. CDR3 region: CASSLRRGGNTGELFF. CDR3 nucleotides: TGTGCCAGCAGCTTACGGCGGGGGGGCAACACCGGGGAGCTGTTTTTT.

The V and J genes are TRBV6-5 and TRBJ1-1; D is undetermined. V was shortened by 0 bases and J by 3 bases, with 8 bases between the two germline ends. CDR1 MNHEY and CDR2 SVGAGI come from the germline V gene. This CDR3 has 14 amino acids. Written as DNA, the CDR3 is TGTGCCAGCAGTTACTCGGCCGGGGACACTGAAGCTTTCTTT. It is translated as CASSYSAGDTEAFF.

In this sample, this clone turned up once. The CDR3 DNA reads TGTGCCAGCAGTGAAATGTTTAGCCCAACCCAAGAGACCCAGTACTTC. Protein product: CASSEMFSPTQETQYF. V is TRBV6-1 and J is TRBJ2-5; D unclear. The germline CDR1 and CDR2 sequences are MNHNS and SASEGT. V shed 2 bases and J shed 1 base, with 14 bases lying between them. The CDR3 extends over 16 amino acids.